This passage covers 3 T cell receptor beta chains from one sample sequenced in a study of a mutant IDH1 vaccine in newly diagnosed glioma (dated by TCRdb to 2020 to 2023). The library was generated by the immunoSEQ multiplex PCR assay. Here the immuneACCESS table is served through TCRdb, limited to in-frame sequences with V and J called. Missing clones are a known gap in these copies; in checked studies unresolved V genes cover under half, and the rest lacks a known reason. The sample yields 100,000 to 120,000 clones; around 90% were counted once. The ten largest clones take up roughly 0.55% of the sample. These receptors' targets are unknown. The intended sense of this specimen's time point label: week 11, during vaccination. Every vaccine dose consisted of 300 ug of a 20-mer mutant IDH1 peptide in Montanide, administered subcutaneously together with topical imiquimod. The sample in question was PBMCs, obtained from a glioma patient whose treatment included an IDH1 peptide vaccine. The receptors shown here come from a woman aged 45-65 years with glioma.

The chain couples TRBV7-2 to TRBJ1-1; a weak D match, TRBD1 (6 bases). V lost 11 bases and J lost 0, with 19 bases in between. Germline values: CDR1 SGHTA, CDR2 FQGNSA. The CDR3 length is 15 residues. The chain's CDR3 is CASQATGILNTEAFF. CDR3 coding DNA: TGTGCCTCCCAGGCAACAGGGATTTTGAACACTGAAGCTTTCTTT. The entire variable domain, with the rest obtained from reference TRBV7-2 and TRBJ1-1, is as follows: GAGVSQSPSNKVTEKGKDVELRCDPISGHTALYWYRQSLGQGLEFLIYFQGNSAPDKSGLPSDRFSAERTGGSVSTLTIQRTQQEDSAVYLCASQATGILNTEAFFGQGTRLTVV.

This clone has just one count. The CDR3: CASSESGGGYGYTF. CDR3 nucleotide sequence: TGTGCCAGCAGTGAGAGTGGAGGGGGCTATGGCTACACCTTC. The genes are TRBV6-1 and TRBJ1-2, with a tentative D call TRBD1 (6 bases). The V end lost 3 bases, the J end lost 4 bases, and 12 bases lay between the germline ends. Germline V CDR1 and CDR2: MNHNS, SASEGT. CDR3 length: 14 amino acids.

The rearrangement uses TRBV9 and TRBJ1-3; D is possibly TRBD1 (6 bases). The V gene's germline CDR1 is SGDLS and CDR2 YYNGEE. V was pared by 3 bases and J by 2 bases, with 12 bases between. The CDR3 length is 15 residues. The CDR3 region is CASSAPQGPGNTIYF. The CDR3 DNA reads TGTGCCAGCAGCGCCCCACAGGGACCTGGAAACACCATATATTTT.